Below are 29 T cell receptor beta chains sequenced from a single sample in a study of T cell responses to AZD1222 COVID-19 vaccine. Some clones are missing from TCRdb's copy, which holds only in-frame ones; the method was immunoSEQ multiplex PCR. Of 150,000 to 200,000 clones listed, approximately 92% are singletons. The source was peripheral blood, collected on day 0 of AZD1222 vaccination. The receptors shown here come from an adult in good health.

J is TRBJ1-3 and V is TRBV6-5; possibly TRBD1 for D (6 bases). The V end lost 7 bases, the J end lost 9 bases, and 16 bases lay between the germline ends. Germline V CDR1 and CDR2: MNHEY, SVGAGI. The CDR3 runs 13 residues. CDR3 in DNA: TGTGCCAGCACCAAGCCGGGGGCCGGCACCATATATTTT. Its protein is CASTKPGAGTIYF.

This clone was detected only once. The V gene is TRBV4-1, the J gene TRBJ1-2; TRBD1 aligns across 8 bases. CDR1 and CDR2 from the germline V gene are MGHRA and YSYEKL. The CDR3 has 17 residues. Germline trimming cut 1 base from V and 2 bases from J; bases unmatched to any gene: 9. In nucleotides, the CDR3 is TGCGCCAGCAGCCAAGCTGGCCTTGGGGACAGGAACTATGGCTACACCTTC. Protein product: CASSQAGLGDRNYGYTF.

This chain links TRBV9 with TRBJ2-1; the D is unclear. Germline V lookup: CDR1 SGDLS, CDR2 YYNGEE. Between the trimmed V and J ends, which lost 5 bases and 7 bases, there was a span of 13 bases. This CDR3 is built from 13 residues. CDR3 in DNA: TGTGCCAGCAGTCGGAGTAGTTTGAATGAGCAGTTCTTC. Protein: CASSRSSLNEQFF.

This clone was found once. The chain recombines TRBV3-1 (or the pseudogene TRBV3-2) with TRBJ1-1; D remains unclear. Germline lookup yields CDR1 LGHDT and CDR2 YNNKEL (reference sequence). Trimming stripped 4 bases from V and 5 bases from J, with 11 bases between. The CDR3 runs to 13 residues. Here the CDR3 reads CASSLGDGTEAFF. DNA for the CDR3: TGTGCCAGCAGCCTCGGAGATGGAACTGAAGCTTTCTTT.

The CDR3 sequence is CSASRGDLNTEAFF. The CDR3 bases are TGCAGTGCTAGTCGGGGCGATTTGAACACTGAAGCTTTCTTT. The V and J genes are TRBV20-1 and TRBJ1-1, with a tentative D call TRBD1 (5 bases). Germline V gene lookup returns CDR1 DFQATT and CDR2 SNEGSKA (reference sequence). The CDR3 is 14 residues long. V dropped 3 bases and J dropped 0 bases, with 11 bases sitting between them.

The V and J genes are TRBV7-6 and TRBJ2-7; 9 positions agree with TRBD1. Germline values: CDR1 SGHVS, CDR2 FNYEAQ. The CDR3 spans 16 residues. The V and J ends lost 5 bases and 2 bases, in that order; junction bases with no gene match: 10. The CDR3 spells CASSTPTGTGPYEQYF. CDR3 coding DNA: TGTGCCAGCAGCACCCCCACCGGGACAGGGCCCTACGAGCAGTACTTC.

The chain has TRBV12-2 and TRBJ2-1; the table's D call TRBD2 went unverified against the DNA. TRBV12-2 is deemed a pseudogene. The CDR3 runs to 16 residues. The CDR3: CASRLVGLLPYNEQFF. DNA of the CDR3: TGTGCAAGTCGCTTAGTTGGATTACTACCCTACAATGAGCAGTTCTTC.

The V gene is TRBV24-1, the J gene TRBJ1-5; D remains ambiguous. The CDR3 extends over 13 amino acids. V dropped 5 bases and J dropped 7 bases, with 11 bases sitting between them. Germline loops: CDR1 KGHDR, CDR2 SFDVKD. CDR3 DNA: TGTGCCACCAGTGCGGCGGGAAACCAGCCCCAGCATTTT. Its translation is CATSAAGNQPQHF.

This chain uses TRBV13 with TRBJ2-1, with a tentative D call TRBD2 (5 bases). Trimming cost V 0 bases and J 0 bases, with 9 bases left between them. The germline CDR1 and CDR2 sequences are PRHDT and FYEKMQ (reference sequence). This CDR3 has 16 residues. The CDR3 sequence is CASSLGDSSSYNEQFF. CDR3 sequence (DNA): TGTGCCAGCAGCTTAGGGGACTCGAGCTCCTACAATGAGCAGTTCTTC.

This chain links TRBV12-5 with TRBJ2-7, with D unclear. V lost 4 bases, J lost 0 bases, and 16 bases lay in between. The germline CDR1 and CDR2 sequences are LGHNT and FRNRAP. This CDR3 region has 16 residues. Written as DNA, the CDR3 is TGTGCTAGTGGTTCGACGGCGCAGATATACTCCTACGAGCAGTACTTC. Its translation is CASGSTAQIYSYEQYF.

The gene calls are TRBV5-1 and TRBJ1-2; no definite D call. The CDR3 consists of 15 residues. Germline CDR1 is SGHRS and CDR2 is YFSETQ. V was pared by 4 bases and J by 1 base, with 14 bases between. The CDR3 DNA follows: TGCGCCAGCAGCCAGTTTGGGTCCCATAACTATGGCTACACCTTC. It encodes CASSQFGSHNYGYTF. Complete variable domain (other parts from reference TRBV5-1 and TRBJ1-2): KAGVTQTPRYLIKTRGQQVTLSCSPISGHRSVSWYQQTPGQGLQFLFEYFSETQRNKGNFPGRFSGRQFSNSRSEMNVSTLELGDSALYLCASSQFGSHNYGYTFGSGTRLTVV.

This CDR3 is CASSQEGGVRQPQHF. The CDR3 nucleotides read TGCGCCAGCAGCCAAGAAGGCGGGGTCCGTCAGCCCCAGCATTTT. V gene TRBV4-1 combines with J gene TRBJ1-5; no clear D. Per the germline V gene, CDR1 is MGHRA and CDR2 is YSYEKL. V lost 0 bases and J 6 bases, leaving 12 bases between the germline ends. This CDR3 region has 15 residues.

The chain uses TRBV28 and TRBJ2-1; 11 nucleotides agree with TRBD2. Losses at the gene ends were 5 bases for V and 4 bases for J; bases not matched to a gene: 7. The CDR3 has 16 residues. Germline CDR1 reads MDHEN; CDR2 reads SYDVKM. Here the CDR3 DNA reads TGTGCCAGCAGTCCACCGGGACTAGCGGCTTACAATGAGCAGTTCTTC. It translates to CASSPPGLAAYNEQFF.

V and J are TRBV3-1 (or the pseudogene TRBV3-2) and TRBJ2-3; D unclear. The CDR3 contains 16 residues. Germline V gives CDR1 LGHDT, CDR2 YNNKEL (reference sequence). Trimming removed 1 base at V and 0 bases at J, with 11 bases between. CDR3 sequence: CASSQVPGSSTDTQYF. The CDR3 DNA reads TGTGCCAGCAGCCAAGTACCTGGATCTAGCACAGATACGCAGTATTTT.

The rearrangement uses TRBV29-1 and TRBJ2-3, with 9 bases fitting TRBD1. The CDR3 is 15 amino acids. The J segment lost 2 bases and the V segment lost 5 bases, leaving 8 bases of the junction unmatched. Germline assignment: CDR1 SQVTM and CDR2 ANQGSEA. CDR3 DNA sequence: TGCAGCGTTAAAAGCGGGACAGGGTACACAGATACGCAGTATTTT. Protein: CSVKSGTGYTDTQYF.

The chain uses TRBV4-2 and TRBJ2-7; 16 nucleotides match TRBD2. V gave up 5 bases and J gave up 2 bases; unmatched junction bases: 6. The CDR3 is made up of 17 amino acids. CDR1 LGHNA and CDR2 YNFKEQ come from the germline V gene. CDR3 DNA: TGTGCCAGCAGCTCGGGACTAGCGGGAGGGACCACCTACGAGCAGTACTTC. Translating it yields CASSSGLAGGTTYEQYF.

The chain has TRBV19 and TRBJ2-1, with TRBD2 matching 7 bases. This CDR3 is 17 amino acids long. Germline trimming cut 5 bases from V and 2 bases from J; bases unmatched to any gene: 12. Per germline, CDR1 LNHDA and CDR2 SQIVND (reference sequence). CDR3: CASSPPFAGDPYNEQFF. Here the CDR3 DNA reads TGTGCCAGTAGTCCACCCTTCGCGGGGGATCCCTACAATGAGCAGTTCTTC.

The rearrangement joins TRBV30 to TRBJ1-3; D uncertain. Looked up from germline, CDR1 is GTSNPN and CDR2 is SVGIG (reference sequence). Trimming took 3 bases from V and 4 from J, leaving 7 bases between them. This CDR3 comprises 12 residues. CDR3 region: CAWSQQGNTIYF. For the CDR3, the DNA is TGTGCCTGGAGCCAGCAGGGAAACACCATATATTTT. Complete variable domain (other parts from reference TRBV30 and TRBJ1-3): SQTIHQWPATLVQPVGSPLSLECTVEGTSNPNLYWYRQAAGRGLQLLFYSVGIGQISSEVPQNLSASRPQDRQFILSSKKLLLSDSGFYLCAWSQQGNTIYFGEGSWLTVV.

CDR3 DNA: TGTGCCAGCAGTTTTGGGAAGTTAGAGACCCAGTACTTC. Protein product: CASSFGKLETQYF. The chain has TRBV12-3 or TRBV12-4 and TRBJ2-5, with D unclear. This CDR3 contains 13 residues. V was clipped by 3 bases and J by 4 bases, with 9 bases between them.

The V gene is TRBV18, the J gene TRBJ2-6, with D unclear. The CDR3 totals 18 residues. Deletions cut 3 bases from V and 0 bases from J, with 15 bases between. Germline V gene sequence: CDR1 KGHSH, CDR2 LQKENI. CDR3 bases: TGTGCCAGCTCACCTCGAGTCCATTCTGGCTCTGGGGCCAACGTCCTGACTTTC. It specifies CASSPRVHSGSGANVLTF.

The gene calls are TRBV7-2 and TRBJ1-1, with 7 positions matching TRBD1. V lost 5 bases and J lost 4; bases outside the gene matches: 10. The CDR3 runs 15 residues. Germline V gene lookup returns CDR1 SGHTA and CDR2 FQGNSA. The chain's CDR3 is CASSSSRQGGTEAFF. The CDR3 DNA is TGTGCCAGCAGCAGCTCGCGCCAGGGGGGCACTGAAGCTTTCTTT.

The chain is built from TRBV25-1 and TRBJ1-2, with D possibly TRBD1 on 5 matching bases. With 4 bases removed from V and 4 bases from J, the gap between germline ends came to 13 bases. Germline loops: CDR1 MGHDK, CDR2 SYGVNS. This CDR3 spans 14 amino acids. The CDR3 region has the DNA TGTGCCAGCAGTGCATCAGGGTGGGGCTATGGCTACACCTTC. Protein: CASSASGWGYGYTF.

The chain recombines TRBV5-1 with TRBJ1-1; D perhaps matches TRBD1 (6 bases). V was trimmed by 6 bases and J by 1 base, leaving 13 bases between them. Looked up from germline, CDR1 is SGHRS and CDR2 is YFSETQ. This CDR3 is built from 14 residues. CDR3 protein: CASTPGTTNTEAFF. The CDR3 region has the DNA TGCGCCAGCACACCCGGGACAACGAACACTGAAGCTTTCTTT. The full variable domain, in which reference TRBV5-1 and TRBJ1-1 provide the parts outside the CDR3, is KAGVTQTPRYLIKTRGQQVTLSCSPISGHRSVSWYQQTPGQGLQFLFEYFSETQRNKGNFPGRFSGRQFSNSRSEMNVSTLELGDSALYLCASTPGTTNTEAFFGQGTRLTVV.

V usage is TRBV5-1 and J usage is TRBJ2-7; TRBD2 aligns across 7 bases. Per germline, CDR1 SGHRS and CDR2 YFSETQ. V shed 5 bases and J 5 bases; nucleotides not matched to a gene: 10. The CDR3 loop spans 14 amino acids. As DNA, the CDR3 is TGCGCCAGCAGACGGGCGGGAGTTGTTGACGAGCAGTACTTC. Translation gives CASRRAGVVDEQYF.

The V and J genes are TRBV11-2 and TRBJ1-6, with 8 bases matching TRBD1. The CDR3 spans 17 residues. V lost 4 bases to trimming and J lost 6 bases; unmatched junction nucleotides: 11. Germline V gene lookup returns CDR1 SGHAT and CDR2 FQNNGV. The DNA for the CDR3 is TGTGCCAGCAGCTCCCCTCCCGGGACAGGCCTTAATTCACCCCTCCACTTT. It codes for CASSSPPGTGLNSPLHF.

The chain is built from TRBV3-1 (or the pseudogene TRBV3-2) and TRBJ2-1; unclear D gene. The CDR3 has 15 amino acids. Germline V gene data show CDR1 as LGHDT and CDR2 as YNNKEL (reference sequence). The ends were cut back, 2 bases at V and 6 bases at J, with 14 bases in the middle. The CDR3 nucleotides read TGTGCCAGCAGCCAACGTGGAAGGGTTCTCAATGAGCAGTTCTTC. It codes for CASSQRGRVLNEQFF.

The chain recombines TRBV5-5 with TRBJ2-1; 10 bases agree with TRBD1. The J segment lost 4 bases and the V segment lost 3 bases, leaving 7 bases of the junction unmatched. The CDR3 loop spans 16 amino acids. Germline values: CDR1 SGHKS, CDR2 YYEKEE (reference sequence). CDR3 DNA: TGTGCCAGCAGCTCAGAAGGACAGGGGGAATACAATGAGCAGTTCTTC. Its translation: CASSSEGQGEYNEQFF.

The rearrangement uses TRBV7-9 and TRBJ1-4; D is ambiguous. Germline-derived CDR1 and CDR2 are SEHNR and FQNEAQ (reference sequence). Trimming shortened V by 1 base and J by 3 bases, and 6 bases separated the two germline ends. The CDR3 spans 14 residues. The CDR3 region has the DNA TGTGCCAGCAGCTTAGGGGAGGCTAATGAAAAACTGTTTTTT. Translation gives CASSLGEANEKLFF.

The chain carries TRBV27 and TRBJ2-2; TRBD2 might be the D (5 bases). Trimming stripped 6 bases from V and 13 bases from J, with 15 bases between. Germline-derived CDR1 and CDR2 are MNHEY and SMNVEV (reference sequence). The CDR3 is made up of 12 amino acids. CDR3 sequence: CASSSGGGGLFF. The DNA for the CDR3 is TGTGCCAGCAGCTCTGGAGGTGGTGGGCTGTTTTTT.